This T cell receptor (beta chain) was identified during a study of T cell responses to AZD1222 COVID-19 vaccine. TCRdb keeps only in-frame clones here, not all; method: immunoSEQ multiplex PCR. The table lists 110,000 to 150,000 clones, approximately 92% of them singletons. After removal of 1 base from V and 0 bases from J, the junction contained 9 bases not matched to a gene. Germline CDR1 reads SGHDT; CDR2 reads YYEEEE. The CDR3 runs 19 residues. The material was peripheral blood, obtained on day 0 of AZD1222 vaccination. This sequence joins TRBV5-6 and TRBJ2-1, with 11 bases that match TRBD2. This clonotype was sampled from an adult in good health. CDR3 sequence reads: CASSLSLAGGYSSYNEQFF. The DNA for the CDR3 is TGTGCCAGCAGCTTGTCGCTAGCGGGGGGCTACAGCTCCTACAATGAGCAGTTCTTC.